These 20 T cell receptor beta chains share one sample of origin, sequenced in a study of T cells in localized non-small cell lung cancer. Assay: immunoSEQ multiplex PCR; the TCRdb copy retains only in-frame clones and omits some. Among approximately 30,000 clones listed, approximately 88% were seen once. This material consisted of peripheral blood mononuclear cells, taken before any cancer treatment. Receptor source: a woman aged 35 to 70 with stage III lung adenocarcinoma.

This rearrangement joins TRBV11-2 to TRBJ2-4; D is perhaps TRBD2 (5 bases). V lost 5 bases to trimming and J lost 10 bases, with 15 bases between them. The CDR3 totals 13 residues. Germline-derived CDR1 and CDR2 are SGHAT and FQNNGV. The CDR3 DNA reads TGTGCCAGCAGCCAAACTAGTCTGGGTATTCAGTACTTC. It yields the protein CASSQTSLGIQYF.

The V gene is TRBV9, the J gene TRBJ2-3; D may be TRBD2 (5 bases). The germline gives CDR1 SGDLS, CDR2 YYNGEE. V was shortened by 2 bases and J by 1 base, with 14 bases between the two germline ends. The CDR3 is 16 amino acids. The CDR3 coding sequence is TGTGCCAGCAGCGTTTTGACTCCGCGGGGCACAGATACGCAGTATTTT. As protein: CASSVLTPRGTDTQYF.

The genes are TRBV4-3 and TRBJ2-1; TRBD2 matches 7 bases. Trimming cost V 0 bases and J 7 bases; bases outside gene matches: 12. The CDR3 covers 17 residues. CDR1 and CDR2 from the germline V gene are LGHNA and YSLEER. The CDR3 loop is CASSQELPGLSENEQFF. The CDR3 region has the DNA TGCGCCAGCAGCCAAGAACTCCCGGGACTATCGGAGAATGAGCAGTTCTTC.

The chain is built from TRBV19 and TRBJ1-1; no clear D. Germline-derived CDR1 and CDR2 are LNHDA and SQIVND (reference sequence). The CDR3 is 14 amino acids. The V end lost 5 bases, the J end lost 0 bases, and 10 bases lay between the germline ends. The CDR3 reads CASSSGSMNTEAFF. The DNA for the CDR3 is TGTGCCAGTAGTTCGGGCAGCATGAACACTGAAGCTTTCTTT.

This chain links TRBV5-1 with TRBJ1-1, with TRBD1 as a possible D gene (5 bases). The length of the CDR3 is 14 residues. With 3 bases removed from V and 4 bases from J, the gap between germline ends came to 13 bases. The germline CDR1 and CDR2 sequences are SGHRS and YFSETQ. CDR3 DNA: TGCGCCAGCAGCTACCGGGGGGTGAGCACTGAAGCTTTCTTT. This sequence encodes CASSYRGVSTEAFF.

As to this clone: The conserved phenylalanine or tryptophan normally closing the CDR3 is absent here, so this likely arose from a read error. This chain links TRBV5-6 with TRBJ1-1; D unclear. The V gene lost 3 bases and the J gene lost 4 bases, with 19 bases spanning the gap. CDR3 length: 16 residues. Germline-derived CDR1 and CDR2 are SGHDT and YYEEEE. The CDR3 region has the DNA TGTGCCAGCAGCTCCATCGCTTTAGGGTTCGGCACTGAAGCTTTCCTT. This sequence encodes CASSSIALGFGTEAFL.

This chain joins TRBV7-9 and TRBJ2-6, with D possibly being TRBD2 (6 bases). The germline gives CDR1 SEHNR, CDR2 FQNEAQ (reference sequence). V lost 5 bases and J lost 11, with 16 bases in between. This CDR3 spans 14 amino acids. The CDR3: CASSPGTPLDVLTF. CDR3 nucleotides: TGTGCCAGCAGCCCCGGGACTCCCCTCGACGTCCTGACTTTC.

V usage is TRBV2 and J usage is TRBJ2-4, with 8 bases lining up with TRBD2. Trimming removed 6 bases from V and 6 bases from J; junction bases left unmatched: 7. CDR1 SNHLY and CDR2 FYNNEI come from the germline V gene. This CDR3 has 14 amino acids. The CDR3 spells CASSGGLAANIQYF. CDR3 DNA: TGTGCCAGCAGCGGAGGACTAGCAGCAAACATTCAGTACTTC.

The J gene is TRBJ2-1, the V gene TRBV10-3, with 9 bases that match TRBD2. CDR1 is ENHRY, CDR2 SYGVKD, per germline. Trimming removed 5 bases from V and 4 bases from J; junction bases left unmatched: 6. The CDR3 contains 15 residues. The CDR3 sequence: CAISPPSGVYNEQFF. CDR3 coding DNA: TGTGCCATCAGTCCCCCTAGCGGGGTTTACAATGAGCAGTTCTTC.

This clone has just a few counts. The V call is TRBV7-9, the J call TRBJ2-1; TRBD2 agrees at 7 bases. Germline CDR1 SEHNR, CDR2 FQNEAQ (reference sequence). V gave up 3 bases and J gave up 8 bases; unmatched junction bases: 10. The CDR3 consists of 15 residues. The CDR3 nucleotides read TGTGCCAGCAGCTTCGGAGCGGGGCCCTGGGATGAGCAGTTCTTC. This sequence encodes CASSFGAGPWDEQFF. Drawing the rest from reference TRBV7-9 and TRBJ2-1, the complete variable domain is DTGVSQNPRHKITKRGQNVTFRCDPISEHNRLYWYRQTLGQGPEFLTYFQNEAQLEKSRLLSDRFSAERPKGSFSTLEIQRTEQGDSAMYLCASSFGAGPWDEQFFGPGTRLTVL.

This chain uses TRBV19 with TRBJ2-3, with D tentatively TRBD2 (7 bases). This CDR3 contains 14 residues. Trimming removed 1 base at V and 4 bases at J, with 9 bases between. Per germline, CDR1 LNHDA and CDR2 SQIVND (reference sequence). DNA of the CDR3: TGTGCCAGTAGTATAGCGGGGGGCTCAGATACGCAGTATTTT. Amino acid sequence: CASSIAGGSDTQYF.

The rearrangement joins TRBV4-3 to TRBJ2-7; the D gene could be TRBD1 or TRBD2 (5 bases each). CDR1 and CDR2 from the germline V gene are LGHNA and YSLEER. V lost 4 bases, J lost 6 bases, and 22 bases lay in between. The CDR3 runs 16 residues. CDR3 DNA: TGCGCCAGCAGCCGAGACCTGGCCAGAAGGGGACCCGAGCAGTACTTC. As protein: CASSRDLARRGPEQYF.

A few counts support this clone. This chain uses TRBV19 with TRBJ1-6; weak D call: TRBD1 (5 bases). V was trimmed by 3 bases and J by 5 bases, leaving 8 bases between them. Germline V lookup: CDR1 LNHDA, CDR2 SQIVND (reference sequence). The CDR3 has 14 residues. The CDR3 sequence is CASSMGGDNSPLHF. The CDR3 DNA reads TGTGCCAGTAGTATGGGGGGTGATAATTCACCCCTCCACTTT.

CDR3 nucleotide sequence: TGTGCCAGCAGGGGACAGGTCAATCAGCCCCAGCATTTT. Translating gives CASRGQVNQPQHF. The rearrangement uses TRBV2 and TRBJ1-5; 8 bases agree with TRBD1. With 6 bases clipped from V and 3 bases from J, the junction kept 1 base outside the gene matches. Germline V gives CDR1 SNHLY, CDR2 FYNNEI. This CDR3 spans 13 amino acids.

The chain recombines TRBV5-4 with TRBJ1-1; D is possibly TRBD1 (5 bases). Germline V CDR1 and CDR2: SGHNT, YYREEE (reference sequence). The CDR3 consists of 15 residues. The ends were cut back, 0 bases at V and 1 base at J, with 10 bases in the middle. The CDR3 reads CASSLGGRTNTEAFF. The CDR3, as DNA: TGTGCCAGCAGCTTGGGGGGCAGAACGAACACTGAAGCTTTCTTT.

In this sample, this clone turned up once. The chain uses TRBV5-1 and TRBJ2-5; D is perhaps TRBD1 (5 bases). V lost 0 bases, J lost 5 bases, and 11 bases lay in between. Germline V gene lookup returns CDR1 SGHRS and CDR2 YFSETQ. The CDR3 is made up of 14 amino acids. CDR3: CASSLGGSWETQYF. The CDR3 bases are TGCGCCAGCAGCTTGGGGGGCAGTTGGGAGACCCAGTACTTC. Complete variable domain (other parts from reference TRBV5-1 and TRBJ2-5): KAGVTQTPRYLIKTRGQQVTLSCSPISGHRSVSWYQQTPGQGLQFLFEYFSETQRNKGNFPGRFSGRQFSNSRSEMNVSTLELGDSALYLCASSLGGSWETQYFGPGTRLLVL.

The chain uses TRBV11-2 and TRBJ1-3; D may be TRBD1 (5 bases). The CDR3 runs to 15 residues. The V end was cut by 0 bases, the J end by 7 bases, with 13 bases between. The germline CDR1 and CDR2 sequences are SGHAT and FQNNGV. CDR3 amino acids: CASSLDAVAGNTIYF. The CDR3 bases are TGTGCCAGCAGCTTAGACGCGGTGGCAGGGAACACCATATATTTT.

CDR3: CASSIPVLNTEAFF. CDR3 nucleotides: TGTGCCAGTAGTATACCGGTCTTGAACACTGAAGCTTTCTTT. The J gene is TRBJ1-1, the V gene TRBV19, with unresolved D. Trimming stripped 2 bases from V and 0 bases from J, with 7 bases between. This CDR3 comprises 14 residues. Germline V CDR1 and CDR2: LNHDA, SQIVND (reference sequence). Using reference TRBV19 and TRBJ1-1 for the parts outside the CDR3, the full variable domain is DGGITQSPKYLFRKEGQNVTLSCEQNLNHDAMYWYRQDPGQGLRLIYYSQIVNDFQKGDIAEGYSVSREKKESFPLTVTSAQKNPTAFYLCASSIPVLNTEAFFGQGTRLTVV.

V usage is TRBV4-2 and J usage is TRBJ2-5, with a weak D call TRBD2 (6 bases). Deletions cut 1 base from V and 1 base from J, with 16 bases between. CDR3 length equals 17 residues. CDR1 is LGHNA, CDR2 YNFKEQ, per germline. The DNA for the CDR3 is TGTGCCAGCAGCCAAGTGGGGGGTGGCGGGGCCCAAGAGACCCAGTACTTC. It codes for CASSQVGGGGAQETQYF.

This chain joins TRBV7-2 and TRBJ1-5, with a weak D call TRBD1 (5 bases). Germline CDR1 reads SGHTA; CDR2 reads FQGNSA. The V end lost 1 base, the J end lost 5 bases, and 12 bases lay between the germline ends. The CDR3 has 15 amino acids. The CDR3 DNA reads TGTGCCAGCAGCTTAGATTCGGGGGGAGATCAGCCCCAGCATTTT. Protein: CASSLDSGGDQPQHF.